The 18 T cell receptor beta chains listed next were all sequenced from one sample in a study of T cell responses to AZD1222 COVID-19 vaccine. Sequencing was performed with immunoSEQ multiplex PCR; in TCRdb, only in-frame clones are kept and a portion is missing. The sample has 80,000 to 90,000 clones, 92% seen once. This material consisted of peripheral blood, taken on day 0 of AZD1222 vaccination. These receptors were collected from an adult in good health.

The V gene is TRBV5-1, the J gene TRBJ1-1; D gene ambiguous. Between the trimmed V and J ends, which lost 0 bases and 1 base, there was a span of 7 bases. Germline V gene sequence: CDR1 SGHRS, CDR2 YFSETQ. The CDR3 runs 14 residues. The CDR3 nucleotides read TGCGCCAGCAGCTTGGACGGCCAGAACACTGAAGCTTTCTTT. It encodes CASSLDGQNTEAFF.

The chain couples TRBV9 to TRBJ2-7, with 12 bases fitting TRBD1. Per the germline V gene, CDR1 is SGDLS and CDR2 is YYNGEE. V trimming: 4 bases; J trimming: 5 bases; junction bases outside the gene matches: 7. The CDR3 has 15 residues. The CDR3 DNA reads as TGTGCCAGCAGCACGTCCGGGACAGGGGGCAACGAGCAGTACTTC. This encodes CASSTSGTGGNEQYF.

This clone was detected a few times. V and J are TRBV29-1 and TRBJ2-2, with a weak D call TRBD2 (6 bases). Trimming cost V 5 bases and J 3 bases, with 7 bases left between them. Germline CDR1 is SQVTM and CDR2 is ANQGSEA. The CDR3 runs to 12 residues. The CDR3 here is CSVRRDTGELFF. The CDR3 DNA is TGCAGCGTTCGGAGGGACACCGGGGAGCTGTTTTTT.

Only one count was recorded for this clone. The rearrangement links TRBV7-8 to TRBJ2-5, with 7 bases identical to TRBD1. Germline V lookup: CDR1 SGHVS, CDR2 FQNEAQ. CDR3 size: 13 residues. J gave up 10 bases and V 5 bases, and 10 bases lay outside the gene matches. The CDR3 DNA is TGTGCCAGCAGCCCTGGGGACAGAGGGGACCAGTACTTC. Amino acids: CASSPGDRGDQYF.

The rearrangement links TRBV19 to TRBJ2-7, with TRBD2 identical over 11 bases. Losses at the gene ends were 6 bases for V and 2 bases for J; bases not matched to a gene: 3. CDR1 is LNHDA, CDR2 SQIVND, per germline (reference sequence). This CDR3 region has 14 residues. The CDR3 DNA is TGTGCCAGTAGGGCTAGCGGGAGGCCCTACGAGCAGTACTTC. This codes for CASRASGRPYEQYF.

J is TRBJ1-5 and V is TRBV28, with TRBD1 matching 11 bases. This CDR3 has 16 residues. The V segment lost 6 bases and the J segment 5 bases; nucleotides outside the gene matches: 9. CDR1 and CDR2 from the germline V gene are MDHEN and SYDVKM. The CDR3 sequence is CASRPDGQGAHQPQHF. The CDR3 nucleotides are TGTGCCAGCAGACCCGACGGACAGGGGGCGCATCAGCCCCAGCATTTT.

V usage is TRBV4-1 and J usage is TRBJ1-6; possible D gene TRBD1, 5 bases. Germline CDR1 and CDR2: MGHRA and YSYEKL. V dropped 6 bases and J dropped 3 bases, with 15 bases sitting between them. The CDR3 length is 16 residues. The CDR3 region has the DNA TGCGCCAGCAGTCAGGGAGCCACCCACTATAATTCACCCCTCCACTTT. This codes for CASSQGATHYNSPLHF.

The J gene is TRBJ2-7, the V gene TRBV5-4; D uncertain. The germline V and J ends were trimmed by 0 bases and 0 bases, with 7 bases remaining between them. The germline gives CDR1 SGHNT, CDR2 YYREEE (reference sequence). The CDR3 is made up of 14 amino acids. For the CDR3, the DNA is TGTGCCAGCAGCTTGGAAGGCGACTCCTACGAGCAGTACTTC. Protein product: CASSLEGDSYEQYF. The variable domain in full, with the rest retrieved from reference TRBV5-4 and TRBJ2-7, is ETGVTQSPTHLIKTRGQQVTLRCSSQSGHNTVSWYQQALGQGPQFIFQYYREEENGRGNFPPRFSGLQFPNYSSELNVNALELDDSALYLCASSLEGDSYEQYFGPGTRLTVT.

The chain joins TRBV18 to TRBJ1-1; no firm D call. The V gene's germline CDR1 is KGHSH and CDR2 LQKENI. V was pared by 6 bases and J by 2 bases, with 10 bases between. This CDR3 spans 13 amino acids. The CDR3 coding sequence is TGTGCCAGCTCGTCCGACGGTAACACTGAAGCTTTCTTT. Translated: CASSSDGNTEAFF.

The gene calls are TRBV28 and TRBJ1-4; possible D gene TRBD1, 5 bases. The CDR3 is 14 residues long. The V end was cut by 3 bases, the J end by 8 bases, with 13 bases between. Germline V lookup: CDR1 MDHEN, CDR2 SYDVKM. The CDR3 DNA reads TGTGCCAGCAGTTTCGGAGGGGTCGGGGAAAAACTGTTTTTT. Its translation is CASSFGGVGEKLFF.

CDR3 sequence: CASSYLRQGTAYNSPLHF. For the CDR3, the DNA is TGTGCCAGCAGTTACCTCCGACAGGGAACGGCCTATAATTCACCCCTCCACTTT. The chain joins TRBV27 to TRBJ1-6; TRBD1 agrees at 7 bases. Germline values: CDR1 MNHEY, CDR2 SMNVEV (reference sequence). The CDR3 has 18 residues. The trim removed 4 bases at V and 2 bases at J, leaving 11 bases unmatched.

This clone was seen only a few times. The rearrangement uses TRBV3-1 (or the pseudogene TRBV3-2) and TRBJ1-5; D uncertain. The CDR3 is made up of 14 amino acids. Germline V gene lookup returns CDR1 LGHDT and CDR2 YNNKEL (reference sequence). V was cut by 3 bases and J by 10 bases, with 16 bases left in between. The CDR3 region has the DNA TGTGCCAGCAGCCAGTATATCGCGGCGGAACCCCAGCATTTT. Translation gives CASSQYIAAEPQHF.

The DNA for the CDR3 is TGCGCCAGCAGCTTCCTATACACAGATACGCAGTATTTT. It encodes CASSFLYTDTQYF. The chain combines TRBV5-1 with TRBJ2-3; D call uncertain. V was pared by 2 bases and J by 2 bases, with 6 bases between. CDR3 size: 13 residues. Germline CDR1 is SGHRS and CDR2 is YFSETQ.

This chain uses TRBV21-1 with TRBJ2-7; the D segment call TRBD1 is taken from the table without a DNA check. TRBV21-1 is noted as a pseudogene. The CDR3 runs 14 residues. The CDR3 sequence is CASSSDRENYEQYF. As DNA, the CDR3 is TGTGCCAGCAGCTCCGACAGGGAGAACTACGAGCAGTACTTC.

The V and J genes are TRBV10-3 and TRBJ1-2; 7 positions agree with TRBD1. CDR3 length: 14 residues. Losses at the gene ends were 10 bases for V and 7 bases for J; bases not matched to a gene: 15. Germline assignment: CDR1 ENHRY and CDR2 SYGVKD. The CDR3 DNA is TGTGCCACACAAAATCGACAGGGTCAGAGTGGCTACACCTTC. Translation gives CATQNRQGQSGYTF.

The rearrangement uses TRBV24-1 and TRBJ2-5; weak D call: TRBD1 (5 bases). Trimming left V 1 base short and J 3 bases short, with 8 bases between. Germline V gene sequence: CDR1 KGHDR, CDR2 SFDVKD. The CDR3 covers 14 residues. The CDR3, as DNA: TGTGCCACCAGTGATTTCAGGGTTGAAGAGACCCAGTACTTC. Protein product: CATSDFRVEETQYF.

This clone was detected once. J is TRBJ1-2 and V is TRBV12-3 or TRBV12-4, with TRBD1 matching over 8 bases. The CDR3 totals 13 residues. After removal of 2 bases from V and 7 bases from J, the junction contained 3 bases not matched to a gene. The CDR3 loop reads CASSLRQGAGYTF. As DNA, the CDR3 is TGTGCCAGCAGTTTACGCCAGGGGGCTGGCTACACCTTC.

In this sample, this clone turned up once. The rearrangement uses TRBV2 and TRBJ1-1; unclear D gene. V lost 2 bases and J 4 bases, leaving 23 bases between the germline ends. The CDR3 sequence is 18 residues long. Germline V gene lookup returns CDR1 SNHLY and CDR2 FYNNEI. As DNA, the CDR3 is TGTGCCAGCAGTGAAAGGGCAGGCAAATGGCTTGGTGTCACTGAAGCTTTCTTT. Translating gives CASSERAGKWLGVTEAFF.